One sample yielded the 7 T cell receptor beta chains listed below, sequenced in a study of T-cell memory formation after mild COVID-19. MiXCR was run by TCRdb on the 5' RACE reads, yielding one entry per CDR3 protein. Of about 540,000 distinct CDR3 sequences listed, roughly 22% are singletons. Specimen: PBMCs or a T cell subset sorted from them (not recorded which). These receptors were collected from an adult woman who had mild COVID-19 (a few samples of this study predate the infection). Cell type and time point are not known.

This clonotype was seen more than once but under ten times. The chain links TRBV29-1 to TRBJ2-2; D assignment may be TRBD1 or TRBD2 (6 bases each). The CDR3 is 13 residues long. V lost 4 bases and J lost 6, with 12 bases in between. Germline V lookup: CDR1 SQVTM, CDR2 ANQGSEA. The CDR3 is CSVAHREAGELFF. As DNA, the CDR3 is TGCAGCGTTGCTCACAGGGAGGCCGGGGAGCTGTTTTTT.

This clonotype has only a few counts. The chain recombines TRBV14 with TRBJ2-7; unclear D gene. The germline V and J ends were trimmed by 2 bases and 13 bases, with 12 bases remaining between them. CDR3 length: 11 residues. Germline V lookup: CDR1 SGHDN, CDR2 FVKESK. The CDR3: CASSQTLTTYF. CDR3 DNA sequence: TGTGCCAGCAGCCAAACGTTGACAACCTACTTC.

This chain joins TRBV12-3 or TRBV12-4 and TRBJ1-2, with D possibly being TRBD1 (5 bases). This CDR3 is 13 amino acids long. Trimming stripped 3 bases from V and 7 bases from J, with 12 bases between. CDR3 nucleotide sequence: TGTGCCAGCAGTTTTACGGGGGTGAGTGGCTACACCTTC. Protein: CASSFTGVSGYTF.

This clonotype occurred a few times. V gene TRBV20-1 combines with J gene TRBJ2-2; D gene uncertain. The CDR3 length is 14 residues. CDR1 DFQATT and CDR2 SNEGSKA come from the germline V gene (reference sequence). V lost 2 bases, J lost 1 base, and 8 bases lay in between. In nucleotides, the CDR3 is TGCAGTGCTAGACTGAAGGTGAACACCGGGGAGCTGTTTTTT. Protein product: CSARLKVNTGELFF.

CDR3: CASSLANGHLYEQYF. CDR3 bases: TGTGCCAGCAGCTTAGCGAACGGACACCTCTACGAGCAGTACTTC. The chain uses TRBV7-2 and TRBJ2-7; D is perhaps TRBD1 (5 bases). Deletions cut 0 bases from V and 3 bases from J, with 12 bases between. CDR3 length equals 15 residues. Germline CDR1 and CDR2: SGHTA and FQGNSA.

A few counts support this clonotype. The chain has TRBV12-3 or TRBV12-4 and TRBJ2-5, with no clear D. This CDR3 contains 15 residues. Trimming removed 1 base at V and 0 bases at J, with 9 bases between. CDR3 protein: CASSLVDTYQETQYF. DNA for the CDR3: TGTGCCAGCAGTTTAGTCGACACCTACCAAGAGACCCAGTACTTC.

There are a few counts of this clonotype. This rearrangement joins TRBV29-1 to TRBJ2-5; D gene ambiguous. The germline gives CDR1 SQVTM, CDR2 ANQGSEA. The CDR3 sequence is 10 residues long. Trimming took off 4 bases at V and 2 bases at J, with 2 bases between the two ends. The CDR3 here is CSVGQETQYF. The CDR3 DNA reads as TGCAGCGTTGGGCAAGAGACCCAGTACTTC.